This T cell receptor beta chain was documented in a study of T cell responses to AZD1222 COVID-19 vaccine. Study-wide results and caveats: A mostly white British donor set with more females was recruited, and clonal diversity was possibly underestimated. Receipt of two AZD1222 doses was followed by a rise in Spike-specific TCR breadth and depth. Vaccine-related CD4 TCRs covered spike, predominating at 160-218 and 743-854.

V was shortened by 0 bases and J by 0 bases, with 14 bases between the two germline ends. This CDR3 is built from 17 residues. Germline CDR1 and CDR2: SGHVS and FNYEAQ. This clone was detected a few times. Its antigen remains unknown. The repertoire was sequenced with immunoSEQ multiplex PCR; TCRdb's copy has only in-frame clones and lacks some. The sample contains around 110,000 clones, about 90% of which appear only once. Source: peripheral blood, taken on day 0 of AZD1222 vaccination. This receptor was identified in an adult in good health. The genes are TRBV7-6 and TRBJ1-1; TRBD1 is a possible D gene (5 bases). The CDR3 loop reads CASSLAVLQEMNTEAFF. The CDR3 nucleotides are TGTGCCAGCAGCTTAGCCGTATTACAGGAGATGAACACTGAAGCTTTCTTT.